The entry below gives a single TCR beta chain sequence along with its context. Germline values: CDR1 LGHNA, CDR2 YSLEER. The CDR3 is 21 residues long. Trimming took 4 bases from V and 4 from J; bases not matched to a gene: 23. Authors' data handling: Using reference gene primer amplification, nucleated cell counts were estimated. The data were produced by immunoSEQ multiplex PCR, yet TCRdb's version contains in-frame clones alone and is incomplete. V and J calls and clone size are given by that table; D and trimming were obtained from the DNA. Of fewer than 70,000 clones in the sample, around nine tenths were seen once. The data are from a study of blood T cell repertoires in COVID-19. Study overall: The origin of the acute and convalescent COVID-19 samples was the United States, Italy and Spain.

Sequencing used peripheral blood. The chain uses TRBV4-3 and TRBJ1-3; 9 bases fit TRBD1. The sequence came from a man between 45 and 60 years old with active COVID-19. The CDR3 DNA is TGCGCCAGCAGCCTCCACCCGAAGACAGGGGGTTTGTTAAAGTGGGGAAACACCATATATTTT. It encodes CASSLHPKTGGLLKWGNTIYF.